This passage covers 16 T cell receptor beta chains from one sample sequenced in a study of T cell repertoires in ileal Crohn's disease. Sequenced by immunoSEQ multiplex PCR; TCRdb stores in-frame clones only, minus some. The sample shows approximately 13,000 clones, about 70% of them seen only once. The sequencing input was ileal tissue. These receptors were taken from an adult with Crohn's disease.

This chain links TRBV7-2 with TRBJ2-3; D not resolved. The germline gives CDR1 SGHTA, CDR2 FQGNSA. CDR3 length: 12 amino acids. The V end was cut by 5 bases, the J end by 8 bases, with 11 bases between. CDR3 protein: CASSPRPITQYF. The CDR3 nucleotides read TGTGCCAGCAGCCCTAGGCCAATTACGCAGTATTTT.

This clone is medium-sized within its sample. The identical CDR3 is also encoded by other nucleotide sequences in the sample. The chain is built from TRBV6-1 and TRBJ1-3; TRBD1 matches 7 bases. From germline, CDR1 is MNHNS and CDR2 SASEGT. This CDR3 has 15 residues. V was pared by 4 bases and J by 4 bases, with 7 bases of the junction left unmatched. CDR3 coding DNA: TGTGCCAGCAGTGCAATAGGGGGCACAGGAAACACCATATATTTT. Translating gives CASSAIGGTGNTIYF.

CDR3 residues: CASSQEPSGLAGTDTQYF. The CDR3 nucleotides read TGCGCCAGCAGCCAAGAGCCCTCCGGACTAGCGGGCACAGATACGCAGTATTTT. The chain carries TRBV4-1 and TRBJ2-3; 10 positions match TRBD2. The germline gives CDR1 MGHRA, CDR2 YSYEKL. The V and J ends lost 0 bases and 1 base, in that order; junction bases with no gene match: 7. This CDR3 contains 18 residues.

The chain uses TRBV25-1 and TRBJ1-2; D is perhaps TRBD1 (6 bases). CDR1 and CDR2 from the germline V gene are MGHDK and SYGVNS. The CDR3 is 14 amino acids. With 0 bases removed from V and 7 bases from J, the gap between germline ends came to 12 bases. CDR3 coding DNA: TGTGCCAGCAGTGAATATGATAACAGGGTTGGCTACACCTTC. As protein: CASSEYDNRVGYTF.

The V gene is TRBV2, the J gene TRBJ2-5; TRBD1 matches 11 bases. The germline CDR1 and CDR2 sequences are SNHLY and FYNNEI. This CDR3 has 14 amino acids. V shed 8 bases, J shed 5 bases, and the junction held 7 bases outside the gene matches. In DNA, the CDR3 is TGTGCCAGCCAAGGACAGGGGGCGTGGGAGACCCAGTACTTC. It is translated as CASQGQGAWETQYF.

Within the sample, this clone is medium-sized. The genes are TRBV4-1 and TRBJ2-2; TRBD1 matches at 9 bases. Germline V CDR1 and CDR2: MGHRA, YSYEKL. This CDR3 is 15 amino acids long. Losses at the gene ends were 3 bases for V and 5 bases for J; bases not matched to a gene: 4. The CDR3 DNA is TGCGCCAGCAGCCACCCCGGGACAGGGACCGGGGAGCTGTTTTTT. Amino acid sequence: CASSHPGTGTGELFF.

This clone was counted only a few times. The chain recombines TRBV27 with TRBJ1-1; a possible D gene is TRBD1 (5 bases). V dropped 6 bases and J dropped 3 bases, with 14 bases sitting between them. The CDR3 is 14 amino acids. CDR1 and CDR2 from the germline V gene are MNHEY and SMNVEV (reference sequence). The CDR3 here is CASRVGGWDTEAFF. CDR3 nucleotide sequence: TGTGCCAGCAGGGTGGGGGGTTGGGACACTGAAGCTTTCTTT.

The rearrangement joins TRBV10-1 to TRBJ2-1; 7 bases line up with TRBD1. The CDR3 is made up of 16 amino acids. The germline V gene encodes CDR1 WNHNN and CDR2 SYGVQD (reference sequence). J lost 0 bases, V lost 4 bases, and 6 bases had no gene match. CDR3 DNA sequence: TGCGCCAGCAGTGCCAGGGGGTTTCCCTCCTACAATGAGCAGTTCTTC. It yields the protein CASSARGFPSYNEQFF.

This clone has only one observation. The J gene is TRBJ1-6, the V gene TRBV27; the match to TRBD1 covers 7 bases. Per the germline V gene, CDR1 is MNHEY and CDR2 is SMNVEV (reference sequence). This CDR3 contains 15 residues. V gave up 7 bases and J gave up 8 bases; unmatched junction bases: 11. The CDR3 sequence is CASKSGQVDYSPLHF. The CDR3 DNA reads TGTGCCAGCAAATCCGGACAGGTTGATTATTCACCCCTCCACTTT.

The chain has TRBV5-4 and TRBJ2-5, with 10 bases fitting TRBD2. Germline assignment: CDR1 SGHNT and CDR2 YYREEE (reference sequence). With V trimmed by 2 bases and J by 5 bases, 9 bases remained unmatched. The CDR3 consists of 16 residues. The CDR3 protein is CASSLKRGGGPETQYF. CDR3 DNA: TGTGCCAGCAGCTTAAAGCGGGGGGGCGGTCCGGAGACCCAGTACTTC.

The CDR3 region has the DNA TGTGCCAGTAGTAATTCAGGGGGCCGGGGCACTGAAGCTTTCTTT. This translates into CASSNSGGRGTEAFF. The chain joins TRBV19 to TRBJ1-1; 8 bases are a match to TRBD1. The CDR3 is 15 residues long. V lost 4 bases and J lost 4; bases outside the gene matches: 8. From germline, CDR1 is LNHDA and CDR2 SQIVND (reference sequence).

This clone is labeled as medium-sized (0.01 to 0.1%). This chain joins TRBV5-1 and TRBJ1-1, with 7 nucleotides matching TRBD1. The germline CDR1 and CDR2 sequences are SGHRS and YFSETQ. J lost 8 bases, V lost 2 bases, and 3 bases had no gene match. CDR3 length: 12 residues. The CDR3: CASSLGDREAFF. The CDR3 DNA sequence: TGCGCCAGCAGCTTAGGGGACAGAGAAGCTTTCTTT.

This clone was seen once. The V and J genes are TRBV13 and TRBJ2-2; 10 bases line up with TRBD2. The V gene's germline CDR1 is PRHDT and CDR2 FYEKMQ (reference sequence). The CDR3 totals 15 residues. The junction had 8 bases not matched to a gene; V was cut back by 6 bases and J by 7 bases. CDR3 in amino acids: CASSPASGGVGELFF. The CDR3 nucleotides read TGTGCCAGCAGTCCAGCTAGCGGGGGAGTCGGGGAGCTGTTTTTT.

Within the sample, this clone is medium-sized (0.01 to 0.1%). The chain joins TRBV7-9 to TRBJ2-1, with 7 nucleotides matching TRBD2. Trimming cost V 11 bases and J 5 bases; bases outside gene matches: 6. Germline V gives CDR1 SEHNR, CDR2 FQNEAQ (reference sequence). The CDR3 is made up of 12 amino acids. DNA for the CDR3: TGTGCCCGGGGGGAGGTCGACAATGAGCAGTTCTTC. It encodes CARGEVDNEQFF.

The J gene is TRBJ2-7, the V gene TRBV7-2; perhaps TRBD2 as D (7 bases). This CDR3 contains 15 residues. The ends were cut back, 1 base at V and 4 bases at J, with 14 bases in the middle. Germline CDR1 SGHTA, CDR2 FQGNSA. The CDR3 DNA is TGTGCCAGCAGCTTAGTAGGGGGGGCCCGGTACGAGCAGTACTTC. This codes for CASSLVGGARYEQYF.

In its sample, this clone ranks as medium-sized. The J gene is TRBJ1-2, the V gene TRBV6-1; 8 bases are shared with TRBD1. V shed 2 bases, J shed 4 bases, and the junction held 6 bases outside the gene matches. The CDR3 length is 15 residues. The germline CDR1 and CDR2 sequences are MNHNS and SASEGT. Here the CDR3 reads CASSEITGGGYGYTF. Written as DNA, the CDR3 is TGTGCCAGCAGTGAAATTACAGGGGGTGGCTATGGCTACACCTTC.